This record concerns one T cell receptor beta chain sequence. Sequenced by immunoSEQ multiplex PCR; TCRdb stores in-frame clones only, minus some. The table has roughly 220,000 clones, around 86% seen once. Study members were between about 18 and 95 years old and lived in approximately 25 US regions. Grouping used clinical history reported by participants in a survey and questionnaire. This specimen comes from a study of blood T cell repertoires in COVID-19. Study-level background: Sites in the United States, Italy and Spain provided acute and convalescent COVID-19 samples. From T cells, B-cell-depleted T cells, or PBMCs came the material, which was cDNA or gDNA.

The CDR3 loop spans 15 amino acids. Trimming shortened V by 0 bases and J by 8 bases, and 16 bases separated the two germline ends. Germline-derived CDR1 and CDR2 are KGHSH and LQKENI. Sequencing was carried out using PBMCs or T cells enriched from blood (not recorded which). This TCR derives from a middle-aged woman with acute COVID-19. This chain connects TRBV18 to TRBJ1-2, with D possibly TRBD1 on 6 matching bases. The CDR3 loop reads CASSPPNRNRDGYTF. In DNA, the CDR3 is TGTGCCAGCTCACCACCCAACAGAAACAGGGACGGCTACACCTTC.